This TCR beta chain was documented in a study of cytomegalovirus exposure and HLA in healthy donors. Turning to the study itself: There were 100 million to 130 million unique TCR beta sequences, drawn from 200 million or so T cells, in an earlier analysis. General study points: As confirmed in vitro, three CMV-associated chains were specific for CMV antigens. Reports indicate that TCR beta sequences accurately predicted the HLA-A and HLA-B alleles of most subjects.

This clone was detected a few times. Its specificity is unknown. Germline V gene data show CDR1 as SGHNT and CDR2 as YYREEE (reference sequence). This CDR3 has 15 residues. Between the trimmed V and J ends, which lost 4 bases and 3 bases, there was a span of 16 bases. The study ran its PCR with 60 Vbeta and 13 Jbeta primers. Methods used by the authors: In a later analysis, roughly 86 million unique TCR beta chains included roughly 11 million shared by two or more donors. Some clones are missing from TCRdb's copy, which holds only in-frame ones; the method was immunoSEQ multiplex PCR. D and trimming come from the DNA, and the V and J calls and clone size come from that table. The table has some 200,000 clones, more than 60% seen once.

This TCR came from a middle-aged man in good health and CMV-seronegative. Sequencing input: PBMCs. V and J are TRBV5-4 and TRBJ1-1; D perhaps matches TRBD1 (5 bases). This CDR3 is CASSISWGGDTEAFF. For the CDR3, the DNA is TGTGCCAGCAGCATATCCTGGGGGGGGGACACTGAAGCTTTCTTT.